This T cell receptor beta chain was documented in a study of blood T cell repertoires in COVID-19. Whole-study context: Samples came from the United States, Italy and Spain, spanning acute and convalescent COVID-19. The cDNA or gDNA used as material had been derived from T cells, B-cell-depleted T cells, or PBMCs.

Per the original data handling: Reference gene primer amplification gave estimated nucleated cell counts. Sequenced by immunoSEQ multiplex PCR; TCRdb stores in-frame clones only, minus some. For V, J and clone size, that table is used; D and trimming come from the DNA. Among over 30,000 clones listed, more than 70% were seen once. Trimming took off 10 bases at V and 5 bases at J, with 11 bases between the two ends. From germline, CDR1 is LNHDA and CDR2 SQIVND (reference sequence). CDR3 length: 11 amino acids. The rearrangement uses TRBV19 and TRBJ2-5; tentative D call: TRBD1 (6 bases). The source of this sequence is a man older than 75 with active or convalescent COVID-19. The sample taken for sequencing was peripheral blood. Here the CDR3 DNA reads TGTGCCACCTGGGGGCGGGAGACCCAGTACTTC. It encodes CATWGRETQYF.